Below, 19 T cell receptor beta chains from the same sample are listed, as sequenced in a study of blood T cell repertoires in COVID-19. Assay used: immunoSEQ multiplex PCR; TCRdb lists only in-frame clones, some missing. The repertoire holds roughly 200,000 clones, with around four fifths as singletons. Sequencing was done on a sample of PBMCs or T cells enriched from blood (not recorded which). These receptors all come from a man aged 40-50 years who had recovered from COVID-19.

Concerning this clone itself: This sample also contains other DNA sequences that code for the same CDR3. The V and J genes are TRBV24-1 and TRBJ2-1; 7 bases are shared with TRBD1. The CDR3 contains 13 residues. The germline gives CDR1 KGHDR, CDR2 SFDVKD. Losses at the gene ends were 7 bases for V and 6 bases for J; bases not matched to a gene: 5. The CDR3 spells CATSGQVGNEQFF. CDR3 nucleotides: TGTGCCACCAGCGGACAGGTGGGCAATGAGCAGTTCTTC.

This chain connects TRBV30 to TRBJ1-3; D not resolved. The CDR3 contains 13 residues. The ends were cut back, 1 base at V and 0 bases at J, with 4 bases in the middle. Germline lookup yields CDR1 GTSNPN and CDR2 SVGIG (reference sequence). In nucleotides, the CDR3 is TGTGCCTGGAGTGCGTCCTCTGGAAACACCATATATTTT. Translated, it gives CAWSASSGNTIYF.

Comment on this clone: Other DNA sequences in this specimen translate into the identical CDR3. The chain uses TRBV27 and TRBJ1-1; unclear D gene. Looked up from germline, CDR1 is MNHEY and CDR2 is SMNVEV (reference sequence). Deletions cut 2 bases from V and 0 bases from J, with 10 bases between. The CDR3 length is 15 residues. CDR3 in amino acids: CASSLKRGMNTEAFF. DNA for the CDR3: TGTGCCAGCAGTTTAAAACGAGGGATGAACACTGAAGCTTTCTTT.

A remark on this clone: Distinct nucleotide sequences in the sample also encode this CDR3. The chain recombines TRBV18 with TRBJ1-1, with a weak D call TRBD1 (5 bases). Germline assignment: CDR1 KGHSH and CDR2 LQKENI. This CDR3 comprises 13 residues. Trimming stripped 3 bases from V and 1 base from J, with 6 bases between. CDR3 nucleotides: TGTGCCAGCTCACCGACAGCGAACACTGAAGCTTTCTTT. Translated, it gives CASSPTANTEAFF.

The genes are TRBV15 and TRBJ1-5; no clear D. There are 15 residues in the CDR3. The V and J ends lost 3 bases and 7 bases respectively, with 16 bases between them. Looked up from germline, CDR1 is LNHNV and CDR2 is YYDKDF (reference sequence). This chain's CDR3 is CATSSGQTPGQPQHF. In DNA form, the CDR3 reads TGTGCCACCAGCAGCGGGCAGACCCCGGGGCAGCCCCAGCATTTT.

The rearrangement links TRBV5-1 to TRBJ2-1; 8 bases are shared with TRBD2. The V and J ends lost 0 bases and 7 bases, in that order; junction bases with no gene match: 12. The CDR3 extends over 17 amino acids. CDR1 and CDR2 (germline): SGHRS, YFSETQ. CDR3 region: CASSLGHQAGVQNEQFF. The CDR3 coding sequence is TGCGCCAGCAGCTTGGGACACCAAGCGGGGGTACAGAATGAGCAGTTCTTC. The full variable domain, completed using reference TRBV5-1 and TRBJ2-1, is KAGVTQTPRYLIKTRGQQVTLSCSPISGHRSVSWYQQTPGQGLQFLFEYFSETQRNKGNFPGRFSGRQFSNSRSEMNVSTLELGDSALYLCASSLGHQAGVQNEQFFGPGTRLTVL.

The gene calls are TRBV18 and TRBJ2-5, with D tentatively TRBD2 (6 bases). Deletions cut 4 bases from V and 7 bases from J, with 16 bases between. The CDR3 spans 14 residues. Germline assignment: CDR1 KGHSH and CDR2 LQKENI. CDR3 coding DNA: TGTGCCAGCTCACGAAACGGGGGAGAAGGGACCCAGTACTTC. It yields the protein CASSRNGGEGTQYF.

This chain joins TRBV6-4 and TRBJ2-1; 7 nucleotides agree with TRBD2. The V gene's germline CDR1 is MRHNA and CDR2 SNTAGT. The CDR3 covers 15 residues. The junction had 11 bases not matched to a gene; V was cut back by 3 bases and J by 9 bases. The CDR3 nucleotides read TGTGCCAGCAGTGAAAAGGCGGGAGTAAGCAGTGAGCAGTTCTTC. Protein sequence: CASSEKAGVSSEQFF.

The rearrangement uses TRBV11-3 and TRBJ2-5, with 8 positions matching TRBD2. CDR1 and CDR2 from the germline V gene are SGHNT and YENEEA. V lost 7 bases, J lost 1 base, and 8 bases stayed unmatched. CDR3 length: 15 residues. CDR3 coding DNA: TGTGCCAGCATGGGGAAGCGGGAGCCCCAAGAGACCCAGTACTTC. It codes for CASMGKREPQETQYF.

The J gene is TRBJ1-1, the V gene TRBV7-9; TRBD1 might be the D (5 bases). Germline V lookup: CDR1 SEHNR, CDR2 FQNEAQ (reference sequence). With 6 bases removed from V and 3 bases from J, the gap between germline ends came to 14 bases. The CDR3 runs to 14 residues. This CDR3 reads CASSIGGRDTEAFF. CDR3 sequence (DNA): TGTGCCAGCAGTATCGGGGGGAGGGACACTGAAGCTTTCTTT.

The chain joins TRBV7-2 to TRBJ2-3, with 11 bases fitting TRBD2. V shed 2 bases, J shed 6 bases, and the junction held 13 bases outside the gene matches. CDR1 and CDR2 from the germline V gene are SGHTA and FQGNSA. This CDR3 spans 18 amino acids. DNA of the CDR3: TGTGCCAGCAGCTTAAAAGGTTTAGCGGGAGGGAGGGTGGATACGCAGTATTTT. Amino acids: CASSLKGLAGGRVDTQYF.

The J gene is TRBJ2-3, the V gene TRBV10-1; TRBD1 matches at 9 bases. The CDR3 spans 15 residues. V dropped 4 bases and J dropped 3; count of bases not matched to a gene: 5. Per the germline V gene, CDR1 is WNHNN and CDR2 is SYGVQD (reference sequence). The chain's CDR3 is CASSVGQGPTDTQYF. As DNA, the CDR3 is TGCGCCAGCAGTGTTGGACAGGGGCCAACAGATACGCAGTATTTT.

The V gene is TRBV4-1, the J gene TRBJ2-7, with D perhaps TRBD1 (5 bases). Germline V CDR1 and CDR2: MGHRA, YSYEKL. Trimming removed 1 base from V and 2 bases from J, with 12 bases in between. CDR3 length: 15 residues. CDR3 nucleotide sequence: TGCGCCAGCAGCCAAGGGGTTAGGGGCGCCTACGAGCAGTACTTC. Its translation: CASSQGVRGAYEQYF.

The rearrangement uses TRBV6-1 and TRBJ2-5; 9 bases line up with TRBD1. V dropped 4 bases and J dropped 3; count of bases not matched to a gene: 9. This CDR3 spans 16 amino acids. Germline lookup yields CDR1 MNHNS and CDR2 SASEGT. The CDR3 reads CASSGRDRVLEETQYF. CDR3 sequence (DNA): TGTGCCAGCAGTGGCCGGGACAGGGTTTTAGAAGAGACCCAGTACTTC.

In this sample, this clone turned up a few times. The rearrangement joins TRBV18 to TRBJ1-1, with TRBD1 matching over 8 bases. V gave up 0 bases and J gave up 3 bases; unmatched junction bases: 3. CDR3 length: 15 residues. Germline V CDR1 and CDR2: KGHSH, LQKENI. The CDR3 region has the DNA TGTGCCAGCTCACCACCCCAGGGGGCATACACTGAAGCTTTCTTT. It encodes CASSPPQGAYTEAFF.

CDR3 protein: CASSPAFGSYNEQFF. The DNA of the CDR3 is TGTGCCAGCTCACCAGCGTTTGGCTCCTACAATGAGCAGTTCTTC. The chain carries TRBV18 and TRBJ2-1; no reliable D call. The CDR3 extends over 15 amino acids. Germline V gene sequence: CDR1 KGHSH, CDR2 LQKENI. Deletions cut 2 bases from V and 0 bases from J, with 8 bases between.

This rearrangement joins TRBV29-1 to TRBJ1-2; 8 nucleotides line up with TRBD1. J was trimmed by 5 bases and V by 1 base; bases with no gene match: 6. The CDR3 has 14 residues. Germline V lookup: CDR1 SQVTM, CDR2 ANQGSEA. This CDR3 is CSVEGTGLGYGYTF. The CDR3 DNA reads as TGCAGCGTTGAAGGGACAGGGCTAGGGTATGGCTACACCTTC.

The chain uses TRBV3-1 (or the pseudogene TRBV3-2) and TRBJ2-1; D ambiguous. CDR3 length: 16 amino acids. Germline V gene data show CDR1 as LGHDT and CDR2 as YNNKEL (reference sequence). Deletions cut 1 base from V and 6 bases from J, with 16 bases between. The chain's CDR3 is CASSQGSRQPFNEQFF. The CDR3 DNA is TGTGCCAGCAGCCAAGGTTCGCGGCAGCCATTCAATGAGCAGTTCTTC.

The chain carries TRBV12-5 and TRBJ2-2; 11 bases are a match to TRBD2. The CDR3 contains 16 residues. Trimming removed 3 bases from V and 5 bases from J; junction bases left unmatched: 5. Germline loops: CDR1 LGHNT, CDR2 FRNRAP. CDR3 nucleotides: TGTGCTAGTGGTTTCCCGCGGACTAGCGGGACCGGGGAGCTGTTTTTT. Residues: CASGFPRTSGTGELFF. Variable domain in full (rest from reference TRBV12-5 and TRBJ2-2): DARVTQTPRHKVTEMGQEVTMRCQPILGHNTVFWYRQTMMQGLELLAYFRNRAPLDDSGMPKDRFSAEMPDATLATLKIQPSEPRDSAVYFCASGFPRTSGTGELFFGEGSRLTVL.